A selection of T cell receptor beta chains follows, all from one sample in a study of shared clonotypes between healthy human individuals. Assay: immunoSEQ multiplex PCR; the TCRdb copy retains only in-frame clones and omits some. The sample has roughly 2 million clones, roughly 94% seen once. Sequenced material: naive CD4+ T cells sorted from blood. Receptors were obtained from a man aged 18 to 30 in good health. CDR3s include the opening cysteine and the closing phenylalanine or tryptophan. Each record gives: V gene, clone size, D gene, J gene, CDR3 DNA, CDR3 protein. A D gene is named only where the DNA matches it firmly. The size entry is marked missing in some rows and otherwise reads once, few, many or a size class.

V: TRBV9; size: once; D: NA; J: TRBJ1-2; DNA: TGTGCCAGCAGCGATGCCCCGCATGGGGACCGCTATGGCTACACCTTC; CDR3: CASSDAPHGDRYGYTF
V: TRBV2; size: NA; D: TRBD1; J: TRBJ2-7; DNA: TGTGCCAGCAGTCCACAGGGGATTGCGTACGAGCAGTACTTC; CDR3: CASSPQGIAYEQYF
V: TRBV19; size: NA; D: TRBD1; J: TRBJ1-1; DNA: TGTGCCAGTAATGACAGGGTGAAGAACACTGAAGCTTTCTTT; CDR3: CASNDRVKNTEAFF
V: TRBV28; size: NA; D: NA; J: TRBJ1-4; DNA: TGTGCCAGCAGTTCCACAGGGAGTAATGAAAAACTGTTTTTT; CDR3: CASSSTGSNEKLFF
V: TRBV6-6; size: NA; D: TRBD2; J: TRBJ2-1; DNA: TGTGCCAGCAGCCAAAGGGGAGGGCTCGAGCAGTTCTTC; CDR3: CASSQRGGLEQFF
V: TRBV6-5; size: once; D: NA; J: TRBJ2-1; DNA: TGTGCCAGCAGTTACCCGGACAGAAACAATGAGCAGTTCTTC; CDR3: CASSYPDRNNEQFF
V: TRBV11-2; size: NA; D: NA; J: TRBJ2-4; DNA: TGTGCCAGCAGCTTAAGAATCATAGCCAAAAACATTCAGTACTTC; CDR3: CASSLRIIAKNIQYF
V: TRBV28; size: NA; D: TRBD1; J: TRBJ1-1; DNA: TGTGCCAGCAGTTTCGGGACAGGGGCTAGGACTGAAGCTTTCTTT; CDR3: CASSFGTGARTEAFF
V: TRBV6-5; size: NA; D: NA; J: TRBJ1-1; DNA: TGTGCCAGCAGTTACACGGGTGAAGCTTTCTTT; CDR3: CASSYTGEAFF
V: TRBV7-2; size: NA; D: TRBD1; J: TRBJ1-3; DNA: TGTGCCAGCAGCTTCACCGCATCCGACAGGGTGAGAGGAAACACCATATATTTT; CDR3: CASSFTASDRVRGNTIYF
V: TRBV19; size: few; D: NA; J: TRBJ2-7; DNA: TGTGCCAGTAGTATAGTAGGGGGACTACCCTACGAGCAGTACTTC; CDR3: CASSIVGGLPYEQYF
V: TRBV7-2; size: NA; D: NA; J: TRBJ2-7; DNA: TGTGCCAGCAGCTTTGGAGCTAACTACGAGCAGTACTTC; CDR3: CASSFGANYEQYF
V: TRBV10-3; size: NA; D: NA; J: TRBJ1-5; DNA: TGTGCCATCAGTGAACTTAATCAGCCCCAGCATTTT; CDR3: CAISELNQPQHF
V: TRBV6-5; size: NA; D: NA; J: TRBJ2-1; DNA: TGTGCCAGCAGTTTAAACTTCTACAATGAGCAGTTCTTC; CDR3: CASSLNFYNEQFF
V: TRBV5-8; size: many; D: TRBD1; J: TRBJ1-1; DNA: TGTGCCAGCAAACGACAGGGGGGATTGAACACTGAAGCTTTCTTT; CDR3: CASKRQGGLNTEAFF
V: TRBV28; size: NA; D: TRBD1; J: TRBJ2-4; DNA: TGTGCCAGCAGTCTTCCCGACAGGGACAACATTCAGTACTTC; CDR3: CASSLPDRDNIQYF
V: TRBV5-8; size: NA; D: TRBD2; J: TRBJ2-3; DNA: TGTGCCAGCAGCCCCCCCCGCGGGGGGGCCCCAGATACGCAGTATTTT; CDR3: CASSPPRGGAPDTQYF
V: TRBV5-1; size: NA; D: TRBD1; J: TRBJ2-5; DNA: TGCGCCAGCAGTTTTGCCCCGGGACAGCAAGAGACCCAGTACTTC; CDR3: CASSFAPGQQETQYF
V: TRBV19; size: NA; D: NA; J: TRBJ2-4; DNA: TGTGCCAGTACCTCCCTTGTAAGCAGTCAAAACATTCAGTACTTC; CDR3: CASTSLVSSQNIQYF
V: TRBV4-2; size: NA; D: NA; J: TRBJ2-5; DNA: TGTGCCAGCAGCCAAGGTGCGGGGAGAGGTCGAGAGACCCAGTACTTC; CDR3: CASSQGAGRGRETQYF
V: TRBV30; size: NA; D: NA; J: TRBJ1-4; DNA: TGTGCCTGGAGTCGGGAGGGGATACGGGAAAAACTGTTTTTT; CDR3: CAWSREGIREKLFF
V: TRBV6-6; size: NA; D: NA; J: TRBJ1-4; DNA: TGTGCCGGCAGACTGTCGCAAAACGGAGAGCTGTTTTTT; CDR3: CAGRLSQNGELFF
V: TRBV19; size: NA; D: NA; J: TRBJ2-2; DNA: TGTGCCAGTAGTATTGTGGCGGCGAACACCGGGGAGCTGTTTTTT; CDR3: CASSIVAANTGELFF
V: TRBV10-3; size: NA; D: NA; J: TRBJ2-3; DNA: TGTGCCATCAGACCCACCATCGGGCCAGATACGCAGTATTTT; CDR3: CAIRPTIGPDTQYF
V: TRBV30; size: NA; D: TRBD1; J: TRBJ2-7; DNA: TGTGCCTGGGCCAGGGGGACAGGGGTTTACGAGCAGTACTTC; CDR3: CAWARGTGVYEQYF
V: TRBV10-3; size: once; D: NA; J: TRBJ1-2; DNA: TGTGCCATCAGTGATATCTGGGAACAAAGGCCCTATGGCTACACCTTC; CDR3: CAISDIWEQRPYGYTF
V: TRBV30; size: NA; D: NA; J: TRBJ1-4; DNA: TGTGCCTGCCAACAGGTCGAGGGGGAAAAACTGTTTTTT; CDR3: CACQQVEGEKLFF
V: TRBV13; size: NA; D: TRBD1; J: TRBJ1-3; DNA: TGTGCCAGCAGCATCCTACAGGGGAGCTCTGGAAACACCATATATTTT; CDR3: CASSILQGSSGNTIYF
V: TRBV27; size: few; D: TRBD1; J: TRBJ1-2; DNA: TGTGCCAGCAGTTCGACAGGGTTCGGGGGCTACACCTTC; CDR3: CASSSTGFGGYTF
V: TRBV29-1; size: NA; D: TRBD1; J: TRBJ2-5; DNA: TGCAGCGCCGGCGGACAGGGGGCTGGGGAGACCCAGTACTTC; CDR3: CSAGGQGAGETQYF
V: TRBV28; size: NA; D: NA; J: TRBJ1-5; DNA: TGTGCCAGCAGTTTGGGCAGGGCGGGTAATCAGCCCCAGCATTTT; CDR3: CASSLGRAGNQPQHF
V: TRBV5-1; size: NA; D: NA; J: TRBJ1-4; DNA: TGCGCCAGCAGCTTGGCCGGCGGCTTTAATGAAAAACTGTTTTTT; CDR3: CASSLAGGFNEKLFF
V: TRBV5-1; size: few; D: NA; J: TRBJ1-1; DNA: TGCGCCAGCAGCTTTGGACAGAACACTGAAGCTTTCTTT; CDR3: CASSFGQNTEAFF
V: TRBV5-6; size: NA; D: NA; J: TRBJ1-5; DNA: TGTGCCAGCAGCTACGGACAGTTCGAATTCAATCAGCCCCAGCATTTT; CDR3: CASSYGQFEFNQPQHF
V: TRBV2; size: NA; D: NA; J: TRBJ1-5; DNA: TGTGCCAGCAGCGGAGGACTGAGCAATCAGCCCCAGCATTTT; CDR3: CASSGGLSNQPQHF
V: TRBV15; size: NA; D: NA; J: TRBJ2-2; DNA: TGTGCCACCAGCATAGGCGGGAACACCGGGGAGCTGTTTTTT; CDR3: CATSIGGNTGELFF
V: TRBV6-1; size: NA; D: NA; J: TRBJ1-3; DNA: TGTGCCAGCAGTGAAGGTGGGCAGGGAGGAGGAAACACCATATATTTT; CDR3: CASSEGGQGGGNTIYF
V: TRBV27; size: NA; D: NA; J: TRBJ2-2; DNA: TGTGCCAGCAGTTATTTTTCCGGGGAGCTGTTTTTT; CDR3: CASSYFSGELFF
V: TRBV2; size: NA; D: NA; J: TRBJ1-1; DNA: TGTGCCAGTTTAGCGGGTCTCAACACTGAAGCTTTCTTT; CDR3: CASLAGLNTEAFF
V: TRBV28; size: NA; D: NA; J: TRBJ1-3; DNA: TGTGCCAGCAGCCCGGGACACCTCTCTGGAAACACCATATATTTT; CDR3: CASSPGHLSGNTIYF
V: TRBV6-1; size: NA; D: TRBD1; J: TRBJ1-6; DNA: TGTGCCAGCAGTGAACAGGGGGCGACCAATTCACCCCTCCACTTT; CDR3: CASSEQGATNSPLHF
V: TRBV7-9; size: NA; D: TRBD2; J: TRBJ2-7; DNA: TGTGCCAGCAGCAAAAGCGGGGTCCCCTACGAGCAGTACTTC; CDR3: CASSKSGVPYEQYF
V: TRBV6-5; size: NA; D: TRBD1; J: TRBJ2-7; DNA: TGTGCCAGCAGTCTGACAGGGGGGTACTACGAGCAGTACTTC; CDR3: CASSLTGGYYEQYF
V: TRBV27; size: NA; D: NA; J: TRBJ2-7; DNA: TGTGCCAGCAGTTTAAACGGCAGGGCCGTTTACGAGCAGTACTTC; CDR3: CASSLNGRAVYEQYF
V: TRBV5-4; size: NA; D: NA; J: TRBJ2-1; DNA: TGTGCCAGCAGCTTGGGTGGGAGCTCCTACAATGAGCAGTTCTTC; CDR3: CASSLGGSSYNEQFF
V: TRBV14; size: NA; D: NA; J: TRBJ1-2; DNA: TGTGCCAGCAGCCAAGGTTTCAGCTATGCCCCTTACTATGGCTACACCTTC; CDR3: CASSQGFSYAPYYGYTF
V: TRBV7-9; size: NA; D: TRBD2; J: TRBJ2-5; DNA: TGTGCCAGCAGCCCCATGACTAGCGGGAGAAAAGAGACCCAGTACTTC; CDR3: CASSPMTSGRKETQYF
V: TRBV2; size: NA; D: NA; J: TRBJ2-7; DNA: TGTGCCAGCACCCCGAGACAGCAAGCCTCCTACGAGCAGTACTTC; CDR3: CASTPRQQASYEQYF
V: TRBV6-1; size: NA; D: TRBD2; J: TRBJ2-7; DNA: TGTGCCAGCCGGGGGGGGCAGCTCTCCTACGAGCAGTACTTC; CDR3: CASRGGQLSYEQYF
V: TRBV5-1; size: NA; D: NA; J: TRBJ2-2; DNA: TGCGCCAGCAGGTTGAGAGGGGGAAACACCGGGGAGCTGTTTTTT; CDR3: CASRLRGGNTGELFF
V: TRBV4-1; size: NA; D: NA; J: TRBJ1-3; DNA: TGCGCCAGCAGCCAAAGTAATTCGGGGAGATCCCTTCCTGGAAACACCATATATTTT; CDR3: CASSQSNSGRSLPGNTIYF
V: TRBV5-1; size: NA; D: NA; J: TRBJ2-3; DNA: TGCGCCAGCAGCTTGGATTCTTCTAGCACAGATACGCAGTATTTT; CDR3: CASSLDSSSTDTQYF
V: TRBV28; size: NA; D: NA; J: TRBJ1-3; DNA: TGTGCCAGCAGTTACGGAAACACCATATATTTT; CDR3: CASSYGNTIYF
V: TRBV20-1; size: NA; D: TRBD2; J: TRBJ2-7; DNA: TGCAGTGCTAGCGGGGGGTCCGAGCAGTACTTC; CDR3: CSASGGSEQYF
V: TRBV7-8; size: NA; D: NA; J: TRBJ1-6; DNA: TGTGCCAGCAGCTTCTCGTCCTATAATTCACCCCTCCACTTT; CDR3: CASSFSSYNSPLHF
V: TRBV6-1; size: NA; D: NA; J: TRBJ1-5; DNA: TGTGCCAGCAGTGAGTGGGGGAATCAGCCCCAGCATTTT; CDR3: CASSEWGNQPQHF
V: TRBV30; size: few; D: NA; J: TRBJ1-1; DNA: TGTGCCTGGAGTGTCCAGGGGAACACTGAAGCTTTCTTT; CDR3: CAWSVQGNTEAFF